The clone carrying this T cell receptor (gamma chain) came up once. TCRdb ran CATT on the RT-PCR reads. The sample has several hundred gamma-chain clones; more than 45% are singletons. The data originate from a study of gamma-delta T cells after stem cell transplantation. Sample: gamma-delta T cells. The TCR was taken from a human donor. It is not recorded whose cells these are; they may come from a transplant donor.

Written as DNA, the CDR3 is TGTGCCACCTGGGACAGGCTGGGACTAAGTAGTGATTGGATCAAGACGTTT. Translating gives CATWDRLGLSSDWIKTF. The chain combines TRGV3 with TRGJP2. TCRdb gives no J gene; it was assigned here by matching the DNA to germline. With V trimmed by 0 bases and J by 2 bases, 9 bases remained unmatched. The CDR3 consists of 17 residues. CDR1 is VTNTFY and CDR2 is YDVSTARD in the germline V gene (reference sequence).